This T cell receptor (beta chain) came from a study of blood T cells in healthy people across ages. General study results and limits: Both naive CD4+ cell counts and diversity were greater in long-lived donors than in aged donors.

Primed by a sample-barcoded 5' primer and a J-beta primer mix, a second PCR proceeded for roughly 7 to 11 cycles. Each cDNA molecule received a tag from a template-switch adaptor that had 12 random nucleotides. TCRdb redid the calling of the 5' RACE reads with MiXCR, one entry per CDR3 protein. Of about 800,000 distinct CDR3 sequences listed, roughly 46% are singletons. Worth noting for this clonotype: The antigen is unknown.

Sequenced material: blood. This clonotype originated in a man older than 75 in good health.

This chain's CDR3 is CASSLDTNNEQYF. The CDR3 DNA follows: TGTGCCAGCAGCTTAGATACCAACAATGAGCAGTACTTC. The V and J genes are TRBV7-9 and TRBJ2-5, with unresolved D. From germline, CDR1 is SEHNR and CDR2 FQNEAQ (reference sequence). Trimming took off 1 base at V and 11 bases at J, with 14 bases between the two ends. The CDR3 consists of 13 residues.